The clone carrying this T cell receptor (beta chain) was counted a single time. This sample stems from a study of blood T cell repertoires in COVID-19. Profiling relied on immunoSEQ multiplex PCR, and the TCRdb table lists in-frame clones only, not all of them. This sample carries 140,000 to 150,000 clones, around 91% of them seen once, and the ten largest clones take 13%. Those enrolled in Seattle joined during active infection and were followed longitudinally afterward. V lost 6 bases and J 9 bases, leaving 15 bases between the germline ends. The CDR3 sequence is 14 residues long. Germline assignment: CDR1 LGHNA and CDR2 YSLEER.

This clonotype was obtained from a man between 18 and 29 years old with COVID-19, enrolled during active disease. The sample comprised peripheral blood. The chain carries TRBV4-3 and TRBJ1-6; D might be TRBD1 (6 bases). CDR3 residues: CASSYRVYGSPLHF. The DNA for the CDR3 is TGCGCCAGCAGTTACAGGGTTTACGGTTCACCCCTCCACTTT.